Below are 21 T cell receptor beta chains sequenced from a single sample in a study of metastatic and nonmetastatic thyroid tumors. All patients were untreated before thyroid surgery. MiXCR was used by TCRdb to re-call the PCR reads. This sample has over 45,000 clones, with more than 20% found just once. The sequencing sample was made of blood. The receptors here all came from a male donor with papillary thyroid cancer or a benign thyroid nodule (not recorded which). Some clones in this sample may be carry-over from other donors' samples.

The chain uses TRBV9 and TRBJ1-1, with 7 bases lining up with TRBD1. CDR3 length: 15 amino acids. V trimming: 4 bases; J trimming: 1 base; junction bases outside the gene matches: 7. CDR1 SGDLS and CDR2 YYNGEE come from the germline V gene. Here the CDR3 reads CASSTLGQENTEAFF. CDR3 in DNA: TGTGCCAGCAGCACCCTAGGACAGGAGAACACTGAAGCTTTCTTT. The full variable domain, rest sourced from reference TRBV9 and TRBJ1-1, is DSGVTQTPKHLITATGQRVTLRCSPRSGDLSVYWYQQSLDQGLQFLIQYYNGEERAKGNILERFSAQQFPDLHSELNLSSLELGDSALYFCASSTLGQENTEAFFGQGTRLTVV.

In its sample, this clone was seen many times. The chain employs TRBV7-2 and TRBJ2-1, with 13 nucleotides matching TRBD2. The CDR3 covers 15 residues. V shed 1 base and J 6 bases; nucleotides not matched to a gene: 0. Germline-derived CDR1 and CDR2 are SGHTA and FQGNSA. CDR3 DNA: TGTGCCAGCAGCTTAGGACTAGCGGGAGGCAATGAGCAGTTCTTC. Translation: CASSLGLAGGNEQFF.

This clone was counted between two and nine times. The V gene is TRBV6-5, the J gene TRBJ2-3; D is perhaps TRBD1 or TRBD2 (6 bases each). Per the germline V gene, CDR1 is MNHEY and CDR2 is SVGAGI. V was pared by 2 bases and J by 1 base, with 16 bases between. This CDR3 has 17 amino acids. In DNA form, the CDR3 reads TGTGCCAGCAGTTACACCGGGGGCGGGTACGGCACAGATACGCAGTATTTT. Translating gives CASSYTGGGYGTDTQYF.

The rearrangement links TRBV19 to TRBJ2-7, with 12 bases identical to TRBD1. Trimming cost V 3 bases and J 2 bases; bases outside gene matches: 5. The CDR3 totals 16 residues. Germline V gene lookup returns CDR1 LNHDA and CDR2 SQIVND (reference sequence). The DNA of the CDR3 is TGTGCCAGTAGTATTGGAGGGACAGGGGGCACCTACGAGCAGTACTTC. Its translation is CASSIGGTGGTYEQYF.

This clone was counted many times. The rearrangement joins TRBV5-1 to TRBJ2-1, with 8 bases lining up with TRBD2. Germline V CDR1 and CDR2: SGHRS, YFSETQ. Trimming removed 1 base from V and 5 bases from J; junction bases left unmatched: 5. The CDR3 length is 15 residues. In DNA, the CDR3 is TGCGCCAGCAGCTTGAAACTAGCGGTAAACAATGAGCAGTTCTTC. It translates to CASSLKLAVNNEQFF. The whole variable domain, filled in from reference TRBV5-1 and TRBJ2-1, reads KAGVTQTPRYLIKTRGQQVTLSCSPISGHRSVSWYQQTPGQGLQFLFEYFSETQRNKGNFPGRFSGRQFSNSRSEMNVSTLELGDSALYLCASSLKLAVNNEQFFGPGTRLTVL.

This clone came up many times. The chain links TRBV6-1 to TRBJ2-2; D is ambiguous. In germline, CDR1 is MNHNS, CDR2 SASEGT. The ends were cut back, 6 bases at V and 3 bases at J, with 11 bases in the middle. The CDR3 is made up of 14 amino acids. The CDR3 reads CASSLQFDTGELFF. The CDR3 coding sequence is TGTGCCAGCAGCCTTCAATTTGACACCGGGGAGCTGTTTTTT.

This clone appeared once. The chain employs TRBV5-6 and TRBJ2-1; TRBD2 matches 8 bases. The CDR3 length is 15 residues. CDR1 is SGHDT and CDR2 is YYEEEE in the germline V gene. Unmatched junction bases numbered 4, after V lost 2 bases and J lost 3 bases. The CDR3 sequence: CASSFAGTSYNEQFF. The CDR3 DNA sequence: TGTGCCAGCAGCTTCGCCGGGACTAGCTACAATGAGCAGTTCTTC.

This clone came up many times. CDR3 nucleotide sequence: TGTGCCAGCAGTTACGGGGGGACCATACAGTTCTTC. Its protein product is CASSYGGTIQFF. The V and J genes are TRBV6-5 and TRBJ2-1, with D perhaps matching TRBD2 (6 bases). Per the germline V gene, CDR1 is MNHEY and CDR2 is SVGAGI. The CDR3 is 12 residues long. The V end lost 2 bases, the J end lost 13 bases, and 12 bases lay between the germline ends.

There are many counts of this clone. The chain is built from TRBV9 and TRBJ1-6; weak D call: TRBD1 (5 bases). Per the germline V gene, CDR1 is SGDLS and CDR2 is YYNGEE. The CDR3 is made up of 17 amino acids. Trimming removed 4 bases at V and 5 bases at J, with 19 bases between. The CDR3 here is CASSPGSIRAHNSPLHF. DNA for the CDR3: TGTGCCAGCAGCCCCGGTTCGATCAGGGCCCATAATTCACCCCTCCACTTT.

In its sample, this clone was seen many times. The gene calls are TRBV15 and TRBJ2-3; 12 positions match TRBD2. CDR1 LNHNV and CDR2 YYDKDF come from the germline V gene (reference sequence). The CDR3 loop spans 15 amino acids. The V gene end was trimmed by 3 bases and the J gene end by 4 bases; junction bases not matched to a gene: 2. CDR3 sequence (DNA): TGTGCCACCAGCAGGACTAGCGGGAGTTCAGATACGCAGTATTTT. Protein: CATSRTSGSSDTQYF.

Only a few counts were recorded for this clone. CDR3 nucleotides: TGTGCCAGCAGGCATCCCAGGGCCCCAACCGGCGAGCAGTACTTC. Its protein product is CASRHPRAPTGEQYF. The V and J genes are TRBV28 and TRBJ2-7, with a weak D call TRBD1 (5 bases). V was shortened by 6 bases and J by 6 bases, with 21 bases between the two germline ends. The CDR3 spans 15 residues. Germline V gene lookup returns CDR1 MDHEN and CDR2 SYDVKM. The full variable domain, with the rest looked up from reference TRBV28 and TRBJ2-7, is DVKVTQSSRYLVKRTGEKVFLECVQDMDHENMFWYRQDPGLGLRLIYFSYDVKMKEKGDIPEGYSVSREKKERFSLILESASTNQTSMYLCASRHPRAPTGEQYFGPGTRLTVT.

This clone was detected ten times or more. The chain couples TRBV2 to TRBJ2-1; D is ambiguous. CDR3 length equals 13 residues. The germline V gene encodes CDR1 SNHLY and CDR2 FYNNEI. V was shortened by 8 bases and J by 9 bases, with 17 bases between the two germline ends. This CDR3 is CASRGISFGEQFF. In nucleotides, the CDR3 is TGTGCCAGCCGAGGTATTAGTTTCGGTGAGCAGTTCTTC.

This clone was counted between two and nine times. This chain connects TRBV28 to TRBJ1-2; a possible D gene is TRBD1 (6 bases). The CDR3 runs 13 residues. The germline CDR1 and CDR2 sequences are MDHEN and SYDVKM. The V end was cut by 7 bases, the J end by 8 bases, with 17 bases between. Here the CDR3 DNA reads TGTGCCAGCACCCAGGGGCCTATGGAGGGCTACACCTTC. Protein: CASTQGPMEGYTF.

This clone was counted only a few times. This rearrangement joins TRBV6-1 to TRBJ1-3; tentatively, D is TRBD1 (5 bases). The CDR3 is 13 residues long. The germline V gene has CDR1 MNHNS and CDR2 SASEGT. Trimming stripped 10 bases from V and 2 bases from J, with 12 bases between. The DNA of the CDR3 is TGTGCCACCACCTCGGGGCCTGGAAACACCATATATTTT. Its protein is CATTSGPGNTIYF.

Sample share makes this clone medium-sized. The V call is TRBV6-1, the J call TRBJ1-1; 7 bases map to TRBD1. Trimming at V came to 6 bases and at J to 1 base, leaving 2 bases not matched to a gene. The germline V gene has CDR1 MNHNS and CDR2 SASEGT. The CDR3 loop spans 13 amino acids. The CDR3 is CASRRTGNTEAFF. Written as DNA, the CDR3 is TGTGCCAGCAGAAGGACAGGGAACACTGAAGCTTTCTTT.

The genes are TRBV5-1 and TRBJ2-7; D may match TRBD1 or TRBD2 (5 bases each). Trimming removed 2 bases from V and 7 bases from J, with 22 bases in between. The CDR3 runs 16 residues. CDR1 and CDR2 (germline): SGHRS, YFSETQ. CDR3 in amino acids: CASSFVPSGTVQEQYF. The CDR3 DNA reads TGCGCCAGCAGCTTTGTCCCTTCTGGGACGGTGCAAGAGCAGTACTTC.

This clone came up many times. The rearrangement joins TRBV5-1 to TRBJ2-1, with D possibly TRBD1 on 6 matching bases. V was shortened by 0 bases and J by 6 bases, with 10 bases between the two germline ends. The CDR3 loop spans 14 amino acids. The germline V gene encodes CDR1 SGHRS and CDR2 YFSETQ. The DNA for the CDR3 is TGCGCCAGCAGCTTGGTCAGGGGCGGCAATGAGCAGTTCTTC. Protein: CASSLVRGGNEQFF.

This clone has a count of ten or more. The rearrangement uses TRBV20-1 and TRBJ2-3; maybe TRBD1 (6 bases). The germline CDR1 and CDR2 sequences are DFQATT and SNEGSKA (reference sequence). V gave up 6 bases and J gave up 6 bases, with 28 bases separating them. The CDR3 sequence is 17 residues long. The CDR3 DNA follows: TGCAGTGCCACCCGAACCCAGCGGACAGACTTTTTTGATACGCAGTATTTT. This gives the protein CSATRTQRTDFFDTQYF.

This clone was detected ten times or more. This rearrangement joins TRBV4-1 to TRBJ1-6, with D uncertain. This CDR3 is built from 17 residues. CDR1 is MGHRA, CDR2 YSYEKL, per germline. V shed 1 base and J shed 0 bases, with 10 bases lying between them. CDR3 sequence reads: CASSQVSARSYNSPLHF. DNA for the CDR3: TGCGCCAGCAGCCAAGTCTCAGCCCGCTCCTATAATTCACCCCTCCACTTT.

This clone was seen a handful of times. As the CDR3 is not closed by the conserved phenylalanine or tryptophan, this likely results from a read error. This chain uses TRBV12-3 or TRBV12-4 with TRBJ2-7, with a weak D call TRBD2 (7 bases). The CDR3 covers 18 residues. Trimming left V 0 bases short and J 1 base short, with 19 bases between. CDR3 DNA sequence: TGTGCCAGCAGTTTAGCGTTGCGGGGGCTATATGTATCCTACGAGCAGTACCTC. Translation gives CASSLALRGLYVSYEQYL.

In regard to this clone: The CDR3 does not close with the conserved phenylalanine or tryptophan, likely indicating a read error. The V and J genes are TRBV5-1 and TRBJ2-7; D perhaps matches TRBD2 (5 bases). V shed 2 bases and J shed 4 bases, with 13 bases lying between them. CDR1 SGHRS and CDR2 YFSETQ come from the germline V gene. The CDR3 is 14 residues long. Here the CDR3 reads CASSFEDSSYEQYS. The DNA of the CDR3 is TGCGCCAGCAGCTTTGAGGACTCATCATACGAGCAGTACTCC.